The clone carrying this T cell receptor beta chain has just a few counts. The antigen is undetermined. The record originates from a study of response to subunit inactivated influenza vaccine. Study-wide findings and caveats: Only a handful of new T cells, the authors suggested, are recruited with each seasonal influenza vaccination.

Germline lookup yields CDR1 MNHEY and CDR2 SVGEGT. This CDR3 contains 12 residues. V gave up 6 bases and J gave up 5 bases, with 10 bases separating them. MiXCR, run by TCRdb on the RT-PCR reads, gives a single entry per CDR3 protein. The repertoire holds a few hundred thousand distinct CDR3 sequences, with about 20% as singletons. Here the sequenced sample was PBMCs from blood, taken about 20 months after vaccination. The sequence came from a man between 50 and 75 years old who received an inactivated influenza vaccine. The rearrangement links TRBV6-2 or TRBV6-3 to TRBJ1-2; D remains unclear. CDR3 in DNA: TGTGCCAGCAGCCTACTGAAGTATGGCTACACCTTC. Its translation: CASSLLKYGYTF.